A single sample gave rise to the 31 T cell receptor beta chains below, sequenced in a study of patients and donors after allogeneic stem cell transplantation (TCRdb year 2020). Library preparation used RT-PCR. Instrument used: NextSeq 550. TCRdb passed the public sequencing reads through fastp at Q25 and MiXCR, retaining productive beta sequences. Every CDR3 protein is listed once, alongside the most common genes and DNA of its rows. The sample profile shows some 880,000 distinct CDR3 sequences; more than 15% of them were found once. The ten largest account for 5% to 6.5% of the sample. Material: blood, either unsorted or a sorted T cell fraction (not recorded which). The receptor source for this set is a human donor who was either an allogeneic HSCT recipient or a stem cell or donor lymphocyte infusion donor (not recorded which). It is not recorded whose cells these are; they may come from a transplant donor.

As DNA, the CDR3 is TGCAGTGCTAGAGTTGTACAGGGTGACACCGGGGAGCTGTTTTTT. Amino acids: CSARVVQGDTGELFF. V gene TRBV20-1 combines with J gene TRBJ2-2; D is perhaps TRBD1 (6 bases). Trimming took off 1 base at V and 3 bases at J, with 12 bases between the two ends. This CDR3 comprises 15 residues. The germline V gene encodes CDR1 DFQATT and CDR2 SNEGSKA (reference sequence).

This chain links TRBV29-1 with TRBJ2-1, with D uncertain. Germline V gene data show CDR1 as SQVTM and CDR2 as ANQGSEA. The V end was cut by 7 bases, the J end by 12 bases, with 16 bases between. The CDR3 is 11 amino acids. DNA for the CDR3: TGCAGCGCATCTGAGGCTTTTGGGCAGTTCTTC. Translating it yields CSASEAFGQFF.

This clonotype was observed a few times. V usage is TRBV6-5 and J usage is TRBJ1-2; the D is unclear. The V gene's germline CDR1 is MNHEY and CDR2 SVGAGI. Trimming stripped 3 bases from V and 6 bases from J, with 14 bases between. The CDR3 runs to 14 residues. The CDR3 DNA sequence: TGTGCCAGCAGTTATGGAGGCTCGCCACATGGCTACACCTTC. It is translated as CASSYGGSPHGYTF.

This clonotype showed up just a few times. The chain has TRBV15 and TRBJ2-3, with D perhaps matching TRBD1 (6 bases). This CDR3 is 13 amino acids long. CDR1 and CDR2 (germline): LNHNV, YYDKDF (reference sequence). The V gene lost 2 bases and the J gene lost 5 bases, with 8 bases spanning the gap. The CDR3 sequence is CATSRFRGDTQYF. CDR3 DNA sequence: TGTGCCACCAGCAGATTCAGGGGAGATACGCAGTATTTT.

This clonotype has only a few counts. V usage is TRBV5-1 and J usage is TRBJ1-4; no definite D call. The CDR3 spans 16 residues. Germline V gives CDR1 SGHRS, CDR2 YFSETQ. V was pared by 5 bases and J by 8 bases, with 22 bases between. The CDR3 protein is CASRRTGPLEGEKLFF. CDR3 nucleotide sequence: TGCGCCAGCAGACGGACCGGGCCCCTCGAAGGGGAAAAACTGTTTTTT.

The CDR3 reads CASRTSGRNTGELFF. The CDR3 DNA sequence: TGTGCCAGCAGAACCAGCGGGAGAAACACCGGGGAGCTGTTTTTT. This chain links TRBV12-3 or TRBV12-4 with TRBJ2-2; TRBD2 agrees at 8 bases. CDR3 length: 15 residues. V was clipped by 6 bases and J by 2 bases; unmatched bases: 5.

The chain recombines TRBV3-1 with TRBJ1-2; a possible D gene is TRBD1 (5 bases). The CDR3 contains 14 residues. Trimming took 4 bases from V and 6 from J, leaving 15 bases between them. The germline V gene encodes CDR1 LGHDT and CDR2 YNNKEL (reference sequence). CDR3 nucleotides: TGTGCCAGCAGCCCACGCCAGGGAGGGGATGGCTACACCTTC. Translating gives CASSPRQGGDGYTF.

The gene calls are TRBV12-3 or TRBV12-4 and TRBJ2-2, with D uncertain. V lost 2 bases and J lost 7, with 8 bases in between. The CDR3 runs 13 residues. The CDR3 DNA follows: TGTGCCAGCAGTTTAAAGGGAAACGGGGAGCTGTTTTTT. It codes for CASSLKGNGELFF.

This chain connects TRBV11-1 to TRBJ2-3; D perhaps matches TRBD1 (6 bases). Germline CDR1 SGHAT, CDR2 FQDESV (reference sequence). The V end was cut by 5 bases, the J end by 3 bases, with 21 bases between. The CDR3 covers 17 residues. CDR3 sequence: CASSQRKTGHSTDTQYF. CDR3 nucleotide sequence: TGTGCCAGCAGCCAGCGCAAAACGGGACATAGTACAGATACGCAGTATTTT.

This clonotype was picked up many times. The rearrangement joins TRBV4-1 to TRBJ1-2; D might be TRBD1 (5 bases). The CDR3 sequence is 15 residues long. Germline V gene data show CDR1 as MGHRA and CDR2 as YSYEKL. Trimming took 0 bases from V and 2 from J, leaving 10 bases between them. The CDR3 protein is CASSQDQGRNYGYTF. CDR3 coding DNA: TGCGCCAGCAGCCAAGATCAGGGACGGAACTATGGCTACACCTTC.

This clonotype has a count of ten or more. This rearrangement joins TRBV5-6 to TRBJ2-5, with 7 bases that match TRBD2. Losses at the gene ends were 4 bases for V and 4 bases for J; bases not matched to a gene: 16. Germline lookup yields CDR1 SGHDT and CDR2 YYEEEE. The CDR3 is 17 amino acids. CDR3 coding DNA: TGTGCCAGCAGCCATTCTTCTTGGGGGGGGGATGGAGAGACCCAGTACTTC. Translated: CASSHSSWGGDGETQYF.

This clonotype was counted only a few times. V gene TRBV27 combines with J gene TRBJ2-1; D is unresolved. The CDR3 contains 11 residues. The germline CDR1 and CDR2 sequences are MNHEY and SMNVEV (reference sequence). V was trimmed by 5 bases and J by 7 bases, leaving 6 bases between them. CDR3 amino acids: CASSKGNEQFF. CDR3 nucleotide sequence: TGTGCCAGCAGTAAAGGAAATGAGCAGTTCTTC.

This clonotype was counted ten times or more. The chain combines TRBV11-2 with TRBJ1-1, with 8 bases that match TRBD1. V shed 4 bases and J 1 base; nucleotides not matched to a gene: 17. This CDR3 is 19 amino acids long. CDR1 and CDR2 from the germline V gene are SGHAT and FQNNGV. CDR3 coding DNA: TGTGCCAGCAGCTCTTCCGGGACAGGAGTATTTAGGAAGAACACTGAAGCTTTCTTT. Its translation is CASSSSGTGVFRKNTEAFF. Full variable domain (missing parts from reference TRBV11-2 and TRBJ1-1): EAGVAQSPRYKIIEKRQSVAFWCNPISGHATLYWYQQILGQGPKLLIQFQNNGVVDDSQLPKDRFSAERLKGVDSTLKIQPAKLEDSAVYLCASSSSGTGVFRKNTEAFFGQGTRLTVV.

The rearrangement links TRBV29-1 to TRBJ2-5; tentative D call: TRBD2 (5 bases). V was cut by 4 bases and J by 0 bases, with 12 bases left in between. The CDR3 is made up of 14 amino acids. Germline CDR1 is SQVTM and CDR2 is ANQGSEA. For the CDR3, the DNA is TGCAGCGTTGTCCGGACTCTAAACCAAGAGACCCAGTACTTC. As protein: CSVVRTLNQETQYF.

This chain connects TRBV6-1 to TRBJ2-2; no reliable D call. V was shortened by 1 base and J by 3 bases, with 6 bases between the two germline ends. CDR3 size: 14 residues. Germline loops: CDR1 MNHNS, CDR2 SASEGT. The CDR3 bases are TGTGCCAGCAGTGAAGTTGCGTACACCGGGGAGCTGTTTTTT. It specifies CASSEVAYTGELFF.

In its sample, this clonotype was seen many times. This chain links TRBV12-3 or TRBV12-4 with TRBJ1-3; D unresolved. The germline V and J ends were trimmed by 1 base and 4 bases, with 5 bases remaining between them. CDR3 length: 13 amino acids. This CDR3 reads CASSLGLGNTIYF. In nucleotides, the CDR3 is TGTGCCAGCAGTTTAGGACTCGGAAACACCATATATTTT.

The J gene is TRBJ2-3, the V gene TRBV9, with 9 bases fitting TRBD1. CDR1 is SGDLS, CDR2 YYNGEE, per germline. J gave up 7 bases and V 3 bases, and 9 bases lay outside the gene matches. The CDR3 covers 15 residues. The CDR3 here is CASSALTGGEHTQYF. DNA of the CDR3: TGTGCCAGCAGCGCATTGACAGGGGGTGAGCATACGCAGTATTTT. Full variable domain (missing parts from reference TRBV9 and TRBJ2-3): DSGVTQTPKHLITATGQRVTLRCSPRSGDLSVYWYQQSLDQGLQFLIQYYNGEERAKGNILERFSAQQFPDLHSELNLSSLELGDSALYFCASSALTGGEHTQYFGPGTRLTVL.

This clonotype was detected only a few times. The chain links TRBV15 to TRBJ2-3, with D perhaps TRBD2 (6 bases). This CDR3 is built from 17 residues. In germline, CDR1 is LNHNV, CDR2 YYDKDF (reference sequence). Trimming removed 4 bases at V and 2 bases at J, with 19 bases between. CDR3 sequence: CATSIERSGDLTDTQYF. The CDR3 nucleotides are TGTGCCACCAGCATAGAACGATCGGGAGACCTCACAGATACGCAGTATTTT.

This clonotype was seen a handful of times. The CDR3 loop is CASSLQILSGELFF. The CDR3 DNA sequence: TGTGCCAGCAGCCTACAGATCTTAAGCGGGGAGCTGTTTTTT. The V gene is TRBV12-3 or TRBV12-4, the J gene TRBJ2-2; D uncertain. V lost 6 bases and J lost 7, with 15 bases in between. The CDR3 consists of 14 residues.

Written as DNA, the CDR3 is TGTGCCAGCAGTTACCCTCGGCTAGCGGGGGTGGGTTGGAATGAGCAGTTCTTC. Translating it yields CASSYPRLAGVGWNEQFF. The genes are TRBV12-3 or TRBV12-4 and TRBJ2-1; 10 bases align to TRBD2. Unmatched junction bases numbered 16, after V lost 4 bases and J lost 7 bases. This CDR3 comprises 18 residues.

The sample holds many counts of this clonotype. The V call is TRBV5-6, the J call TRBJ2-7; either TRBD1 or TRBD2 may supply D (6 bases each). V was trimmed by 3 bases and J by 2 bases, leaving 15 bases between them. Germline assignment: CDR1 SGHDT and CDR2 YYEEEE. CDR3 length equals 15 residues. CDR3: CASSSDTGAPYEQYF. The CDR3 DNA is TGTGCCAGCAGCTCGGACACGGGGGCCCCCTACGAGCAGTACTTC.

V and J are TRBV27 and TRBJ2-2, with a tentative D call TRBD1 (5 bases). In germline, CDR1 is MNHEY, CDR2 SMNVEV (reference sequence). CDR3 length equals 16 residues. The ends were cut back, 7 bases at V and 2 bases at J, with 17 bases in the middle. The CDR3 is CASTPQGRSNTGELFF. In DNA form, the CDR3 reads TGTGCCAGCACCCCTCAGGGCCGATCCAACACCGGGGAGCTGTTTTTT.

This clonotype was found a few times. The V gene is TRBV4-1, the J gene TRBJ2-7; tentatively, D is TRBD1 or TRBD2 (6 bases each). The germline gives CDR1 MGHRA, CDR2 YSYEKL. CDR3 length: 17 residues. The V gene lost 1 base and the J gene lost 3 bases, with 19 bases spanning the gap. Here the CDR3 reads CASSQVPGADNVYEQYF. The CDR3 DNA reads as TGCGCCAGCAGCCAAGTGCCGGGGGCCGACAATGTCTACGAGCAGTACTTC.

Only a few counts were recorded for this clonotype. The DNA for the CDR3 is TGTGCCAGCAGTTTATTTGGACAGGGTCCAGAGACCCAGTACTTC. It specifies CASSLFGQGPETQYF. The chain is built from TRBV27 and TRBJ2-5; 8 positions match TRBD1. V shed 1 base, J shed 4 bases, and the junction held 5 bases outside the gene matches. CDR1 is MNHEY and CDR2 is SMNVEV in the germline V gene (reference sequence). This CDR3 is 15 amino acids long.

The CDR3 spells CSARGLAGAVWSYEQYF. CDR3 bases: TGCAGTGCTAGGGGGCTAGCGGGAGCCGTTTGGTCCTACGAGCAGTACTTC. The chain combines TRBV20-1 with TRBJ2-7; 10 nucleotides match TRBD2. Germline values: CDR1 DFQATT, CDR2 SNEGSKA (reference sequence). Trimming removed 3 bases from V and 1 base from J; junction bases left unmatched: 12. The CDR3 totals 17 residues.

The J gene is TRBJ2-5, the V gene TRBV7-8, with 7 bases identical to TRBD1. The germline gives CDR1 SGHVS, CDR2 FQNEAQ. This CDR3 contains 16 residues. The ends lost 1 base at V and 5 bases at J; junction bases unmatched: 10. In nucleotides, the CDR3 is TGTGCCAGCAGCTTAGGAGACAGGGATGGGTCGGAGACCCAGTACTTC. Translation gives CASSLGDRDGSETQYF.

V is TRBV10-3 and J is TRBJ1-5; 7 nucleotides match TRBD1. Losses at the gene ends were 6 bases for V and 5 bases for J; bases not matched to a gene: 4. The CDR3 length is 13 residues. Germline V CDR1 and CDR2: ENHRY, SYGVKD. CDR3 amino acids: CAISDRVDQPQHF. As DNA, the CDR3 is TGTGCCATCAGCGACAGGGTTGATCAGCCCCAGCATTTT.

This clonotype occurred a few times. The J gene is TRBJ2-7, the V gene TRBV6-2 or TRBV6-3; TRBD2 agrees at 7 bases. This CDR3 spans 15 amino acids. From germline, CDR1 is MNHEY and CDR2 SVGEGT. The J segment lost 0 bases and the V segment lost 2 bases, leaving 4 bases of the junction unmatched. In DNA form, the CDR3 reads TGTGCCAGCAGTTACCCAGCGGGGATCTCCTACGAGCAGTACTTC. Residues: CASSYPAGISYEQYF.

The chain carries TRBV24-1 and TRBJ2-1; no reliable D call. CDR1 is KGHDR, CDR2 SFDVKD, per germline. With 1 base removed from V and 0 bases from J, the gap between germline ends came to 12 bases. The CDR3 is 17 amino acids. Here the CDR3 reads CATSDFEGANSYNEQFF. The CDR3 DNA sequence: TGTGCCACCAGTGATTTCGAAGGCGCTAACTCCTACAATGAGCAGTTCTTC.

The chain is built from TRBV30 and TRBJ2-3, with TRBD1 as a possible D gene (6 bases). V lost 4 bases and J lost 3, with 11 bases in between. CDR3 length: 13 amino acids. Germline CDR1 GTSNPN, CDR2 SVGIG (reference sequence). The CDR3 loop is CAWTVRGTDTQYF. The CDR3 bases are TGTGCCTGGACGGTCAGGGGTACAGATACGCAGTATTTT.

The rearrangement joins TRBV7-3 to TRBJ2-1, with D possibly matching TRBD2 (5 bases). The length of the CDR3 is 15 residues. The V gene's germline CDR1 is SGHTA and CDR2 FQGTGA. V lost 2 bases and J 5 bases, leaving 13 bases between the germline ends. The CDR3 sequence is CASSLDPSRNNEQFF. The CDR3 DNA is TGTGCCAGCAGCTTAGATCCTAGCAGAAACAATGAGCAGTTCTTC. Drawing the rest from reference TRBV7-3 and TRBJ2-1, the complete variable domain is GAGVSQTPSNKVTEKGKYVELRCDPISGHTALYWYRQSLGQGPEFLIYFQGTGAADDSGLPNDRFFAVRPEGSVSTLKIQRTERGDSAVYLCASSLDPSRNNEQFFGPGTRLTVL.